Listed below are T cell receptor beta chains from one sample, sequenced in a study of blood T cell repertoires in COVID-19. Sequencing used immunoSEQ multiplex PCR; TCRdb keeps in-frame clones, though not all of them. In the table there are approximately 41,000 clones, more than 75% of which are singletons. The sample consisted of peripheral blood. The receptors were sampled from a human donor in a cohort sampled during active COVID-19. CDR3s include the opening cysteine and the closing phenylalanine or tryptophan. D genes are given only for firm matches. Clone size is given for some rows only: seen once, a few or many times, or a class if the clone is expanded.

cdr3_nt: TGCGCCAGCAGCTTGTTGGGCGGGCTTAATCAGCCCCAGCATTTT
cdr3_aa: CASSLLGGLNQPQHF
j_call: TRBJ1-5
v_call: TRBV5-1
d_call: .
clone_size: .

cdr3_nt: TGCGCCAGCAGCGCGGGGAGGGACGAGCTTGGAGAGCAGTACTTC
cdr3_aa: CASSAGRDELGEQYF
j_call: TRBJ2-7
v_call: TRBV5-1
d_call: TRBD2
clone_size: .

cdr3_nt: TGTGCCAGCAGTAACCCGGACAGGGCGAACTACGAGCAGTACTTC
cdr3_aa: CASSNPDRANYEQYF
j_call: TRBJ2-7
v_call: TRBV2
d_call: TRBD1
clone_size: .

cdr3_nt: TGCAGCGTCCGAACCGGGACTAGCCAATCCCCGGTGTACTTC
cdr3_aa: CSVRTGTSQSPVYF
j_call: TRBJ2-5
v_call: TRBV29-1
d_call: TRBD2
clone_size: once

cdr3_nt: TGTGCCAGCAGTTTAGGGCAGGGGAATAACTATGGCTACACCTTC
cdr3_aa: CASSLGQGNNYGYTF
j_call: TRBJ1-2
v_call: TRBV27
d_call: .
clone_size: once

cdr3_nt: TGTGCCAGCACCGCAACCGCCGCCACTAGCGGCTCCTACGAGCAGTACTTC
cdr3_aa: CASTATAATSGSYEQYF
j_call: TRBJ2-7
v_call: TRBV9
d_call: TRBD2
clone_size: .

cdr3_nt: TGTGCCAGCAGCTTAAGAGGACTAGCGGGCGACAATGAGCAGTTCTTC
cdr3_aa: CASSLRGLAGDNEQFF
j_call: TRBJ2-1
v_call: TRBV7-3
d_call: TRBD2
clone_size: .

cdr3_nt: TGTGCCAGCAGCTCGAGGCGGAGCTCCTACGAGCAGTACTTC
cdr3_aa: CASSSRRSSYEQYF
j_call: TRBJ2-7
v_call: TRBV7-6
d_call: .
clone_size: .

cdr3_nt: TGTGCCAGCAGCCCAGTTAGGGGCGCGCAAGGCTACACCTTC
cdr3_aa: CASSPVRGAQGYTF
j_call: TRBJ1-2
v_call: TRBV14
d_call: .
clone_size: .

cdr3_nt: TGTGCCAGCAGTTACCTTCAGGGGGTTTACGGGACCCAGTACTTC
cdr3_aa: CASSYLQGVYGTQYF
j_call: TRBJ2-5
v_call: TRBV6-6
d_call: TRBD1
clone_size: .

cdr3_nt: TGTGCCAGCAGCGTAGAAGGGACGGAGGGTGAAAAACTGTTTTTT
cdr3_aa: CASSVEGTEGEKLFF
j_call: TRBJ1-4
v_call: TRBV9
d_call: .
clone_size: .

cdr3_nt: TGCGCCAGCAGCCTCGAAACCGGGACAGGGCACGATGGCTACACCTTC
cdr3_aa: CASSLETGTGHDGYTF
j_call: TRBJ1-2
v_call: TRBV4-1
d_call: TRBD1
clone_size: .

cdr3_nt: TGTGCCAGCAGCAAAGCTTCAGAAAGGGGAGCTGGGGAGGGGATCCCCTACGAGCAGTACTTC
cdr3_aa: CASSKASERGAGEGIPYEQYF
j_call: TRBJ2-7
v_call: TRBV21-1
d_call: .
clone_size: .

cdr3_nt: TGTGCCAGCAGCTTGGACGGGACAGGAAAAAGCACTCGGCCCCAGCATTTT
cdr3_aa: CASSLDGTGKSTRPQHF
j_call: TRBJ1-5
v_call: TRBV7-8
d_call: TRBD1
clone_size: .

cdr3_nt: TGTGCCAGCAGACTATCGCCCAGCCCCAATGAAAAACTGTTTTTT
cdr3_aa: CASRLSPSPNEKLFF
j_call: TRBJ1-4
v_call: TRBV27
d_call: .
clone_size: .

cdr3_nt: TGTGCCTGGAGTCTTGGACATAACTACGAGCAGTACTTC
cdr3_aa: CAWSLGHNYEQYF
j_call: TRBJ2-7
v_call: TRBV30
d_call: .
clone_size: .

cdr3_nt: TGTGCCAGCAGCGTCGACCTGGTGGGGGGGGCTGACTATGGCTACACCTTC
cdr3_aa: CASSVDLVGGADYGYTF
j_call: TRBJ1-2
v_call: TRBV9
d_call: .
clone_size: .

cdr3_nt: TGTGCCAGCAGTTACTCGATAGATAGGAGGCTACTGTACTTC
cdr3_aa: CASSYSIDRRLLYF
j_call: TRBJ2-7
v_call: TRBV6-5
d_call: .
clone_size: .

cdr3_nt: TGTGCCAGCAACCCCCGAGCGATCGGCAATGAGCAGTTCTTC
cdr3_aa: CASNPRAIGNEQFF
j_call: TRBJ2-1
v_call: TRBV6-6
d_call: .
clone_size: .

cdr3_nt: TGTGCCTGGGGGACAGGTCGGGCTTTCTTT
cdr3_aa: CAWGTGRAFF
j_call: TRBJ1-1
v_call: TRBV30
d_call: TRBD1
clone_size: once

cdr3_nt: TGTGCCAGATTAGCGGGAGTCGGAAACATTCAGTACTTC
cdr3_aa: CARLAGVGNIQYF
j_call: TRBJ2-4
v_call: TRBV6-5
d_call: TRBD2
clone_size: .

cdr3_nt: TGTGCCAGCAGTTACTCGCCAGAAGAGACCCAGTACTTC
cdr3_aa: CASSYSPEETQYF
j_call: TRBJ2-5
v_call: TRBV6-5
d_call: .
clone_size: .

cdr3_nt: TGTGCCAGCAGTTCCGGACAGGGGAACACTGAAGCTTTCTTT
cdr3_aa: CASSSGQGNTEAFF
j_call: TRBJ1-1
v_call: TRBV6-5
d_call: TRBD1
clone_size: few

cdr3_nt: TGCGCCAGCAGCCAAGAGCTCGCGGTCCAAGAGACCCAGTACTTC
cdr3_aa: CASSQELAVQETQYF
j_call: TRBJ2-5
v_call: TRBV4-1
d_call: .
clone_size: .

cdr3_nt: TGTGCCAGTAGTTTGGGTGTGCCAGGGTACTTCAATGAGCAGTTCTTC
cdr3_aa: CASSLGVPGYFNEQFF
j_call: TRBJ2-1
v_call: TRBV19
d_call: .
clone_size: .